This is a list of T cell receptor beta chains from one sample in a study of blood T cells in healthy people across ages. TCRdb passed the 5' RACE reads through MiXCR, listing each CDR3 protein once. The data show around 990,000 distinct CDR3 sequences, 35% to 40% seen once. The sequenced sample was blood. These receptors all stem from a man aged 18 to 30 in good health. Each CDR3 is given with its conserved first and last residue.

>TRBV29-1|15|TRBJ2-7
CSVEGTSGDSYEQYF
>TRBV10-3|14|TRBJ1-4
CAISATGTNEKLFF
>TRBV5-1|15|TRBJ2-7
CASSQPGQINYEQYF
>TRBV7-2|13|TRBJ2-7
CASSSQNSYGQYF
>TRBV6-4|19|TRBJ2-1
CASRGGGQGATRSYNEQFF
>TRBV18|16|TRBJ2-3
CASSPEVGGSTDTQYF
>TRBV11-2|15|TRBJ1-2
CASSLRQGINYGYTF
>TRBV2|16|TRBJ1-1
CASSGTTGILNTEAFF
>TRBV20-1|19|TRBJ1-5
CSARDLLGWGADDNQPQHF
>TRBV12-5|11|TRBJ2-5
CASGWEETQYF
>TRBV6-2/TRBV6-3|12|.
CASSSYSETQYF
>TRBV24-1|13|TRBJ2-2
CATSVLDTGELFF
>TRBV7-3|16|TRBJ2-3
CASSKTGTASTDTQYF
>TRBV28|16|TRBJ2-5
CASSLLPGTLGETQYF
>TRBV30|13|TRBJ1-1
CAWSLTPNTEAFF
>TRBV5-1|13|TRBJ2-3
CASTVTGLDTQYF
>TRBV6-5|15|TRBJ1-1
CASSYSRGGNTEAFF
>TRBV20-1|13|TRBJ1-5
CSARSQGKKPQHF
>TRBV20-1|13|TRBJ1-1
CSARDRVNTEAFF
>TRBV20-1|14|TRBJ1-1
CSARDLDRNTEAFF
>TRBV20-1|14|TRBJ2-7
CSAILRGTYNEQYF
>TRBV27|16|TRBJ2-4
CASSLRGAGTKNIQYF
>TRBV6-6|12|.
CATLAVFNEQYF
>TRBV7-8|18|TRBJ1-4
CASSSQPGTGGLHEKLFF
>TRBV27|13|TRBJ2-6
CASGPSGADVLTF
>TRBV29-1|16|TRBJ2-1
CSVFLAGDTLYNEQFF
>TRBV5-1|16|TRBJ1-6
CASSHTGTVVNSPLHF
>TRBV6-6|14|TRBJ2-2
CASIRQGYTGELFF
>TRBV29-1|13|.
CSDDRGHEGTQYF
>TRBV20-1|13|TRBJ2-3
CVPPSRLTDTQYF
>TRBV21-1|16|.
CASSKDSGTEKETQYF
>TRBV12-3/TRBV12-4|14|TRBJ1-1
CASRWTGGNTEAFF
>TRBV9|14|TRBJ2-1
CASSVGSVGNEQFF
>TRBV5-1|12|TRBJ2-7
CASSLDYNEQYF
>TRBV9|16|TRBJ2-3
CASTYTAGQITDTQYF
>TRBV5-1|15|TRBJ2-2
CASSPGTWNTGELFF
>TRBV12-3/TRBV12-4|15|TRBJ1-5
CASSTRVARNQPQHF
>TRBV5-1|16|TRBJ2-3
CASSPGQGTFTDTQYF
>TRBV7-6|18|TRBJ2-1
CASSLAGWQGAGYNEQFF
>TRBV7-2|13|TRBJ2-3
CASRHPTTDTQYF
>TRBV6-2/TRBV6-3|13|TRBJ1-1
CATGGGMNTEAFF
>TRBV7-2|14|TRBJ1-2
CASSLVRQPYGYTF
>TRBV24-1|16|TRBJ2-7
CATSTSGGLTSYEQYF
>TRBV3-1|15|TRBJ2-3
CASSPGGRRTDTQYF
>TRBV29-1|15|TRBJ2-3
CSVEPVDSSTDTQYF
>TRBV9|14|TRBJ1-2
CASSVEDPEYGYTF
>TRBV27|16|TRBJ2-1
CASSLLSGGIWNEQFF
>TRBV4-3|17|TRBJ2-1
CASSPTTTSIAANEQFF
>TRBV6-2/TRBV6-3|13|TRBJ2-1
CASSYAPYNEQFF
>TRBV20-1|14|TRBJ1-1
CSATNRGLNTEAFF
>TRBV29-1|14|TRBJ1-2
CSVEDSLFNYGYTF
>TRBV6-2/TRBV6-3|16|TRBJ2-3
CASSFARGWGTDTQYF
>TRBV10-3|15|TRBJ2-6
CAITDKLNGANVLTF
>TRBV27|13|.
CASSWAPWETQYF
>TRBV29-1|13|TRBJ2-1
CSVQNPGLFEQFF
>TRBV29-1|13|TRBJ2-2
CSAGLIDTGELFF
>TRBV20-1|16|TRBJ1-6
CSARDSTGGINSPLHF
>TRBV25-1|15|TRBJ2-3
CASSEGGGAGDTQYF